This TCR beta chain was recorded in a study of CD8 T cells in ankylosing spondylitis. V lost 4 bases and J lost 4, with 15 bases in between. Germline V lookup: CDR1 SGHNT, CDR2 YYREEE (reference sequence). CDR3 length: 14 residues. From the 5' RACE reads, TCRdb called clonotypes with MiXCR, one entry per CDR3 protein. The sample holds about 130,000 distinct CDR3 sequences, over 6% seen once. This clonotype was counted at least ten times. The clonotype originates from a male donor with ankylosing spondylitis or in good health (not recorded which). Material for sequencing was blood, either unsorted or a sorted T cell fraction (not recorded which). The V and J genes are TRBV5-4 and TRBJ2-7; a weak D match, TRBD1 (5 bases). CDR3 coding DNA: TGTGCCAGCAGCCTCGAAGGGGTCCGGTACGAGCAGTACTTC. Translating it yields CASSLEGVRYEQYF.